This TCR beta chain is drawn from a study of cytomegalovirus exposure and HLA in healthy donors. Study-level background: The early release's HLA-typed donors yielded 78 million or so unique TCRs.

PCR used 60 Vbeta primers and 13 Jbeta primers. The data were produced by immunoSEQ multiplex PCR, yet TCRdb's version contains in-frame clones alone and is incomplete. The table lists around 150,000 clones, 75% to 85% of them singletons, with roughly 1.3% in the top ten. The CDR3 covers 13 residues. V was shortened by 5 bases and J by 1 base, with 8 bases between the two germline ends. CDR1 and CDR2 from the germline V gene are LNHDA and SQIVND (reference sequence). Source material: PBMCs. This sequence originates from a woman in her thirties or forties in good health and CMV-seronegative. The V gene is TRBV19, the J gene TRBJ1-1; possibly TRBD1 for D (5 bases). The CDR3 DNA is TGTGCCAGTAGTGACAGACGGAACACTGAAGCTTTCTTT. It is translated as CASSDRRNTEAFF.